Listed below are T cell receptor beta chains from one sample, sequenced in a study of shared T cell receptors in the human thymus. Clones were sequenced by immunoSEQ multiplex PCR, and TCRdb holds only the in-frame ones, with some missing. Of more than 550,000 clones in the sample, 80% to 90% are singletons; the top ten hold roughly 0.01%. These data were also filed under a second study, of human thymus T cells.

Sequencing input: thymocytes. Source of these receptors: a girl under three years old with a congenital heart defect. CDR3s include the opening cysteine and the closing phenylalanine or tryptophan. Each record gives: D gene, V gene, J gene, CDR3 DNA, CDR3 protein. The D gene is left open where the match is weak.

d_call: -; v_call: TRBV6-5; j_call: TRBJ2-2; cdr3_nt: TGTGCCAGCAGTTTTGGCAGACATTCCGGGGAGCTGTTTTTT; cdr3_aa: CASSFGRHSGELFF
d_call: -; v_call: TRBV5-1; j_call: TRBJ1-1; cdr3_nt: TGCGCCAGCAGCTTGGGGCGGGGAGCTTTCTTT; cdr3_aa: CASSLGRGAFF
d_call: TRBD1; v_call: TRBV7-9; j_call: TRBJ2-7; cdr3_nt: TGTGCCAGCAGCTTCGACAGGGGCTCCTACGAGCAGTACTTC; cdr3_aa: CASSFDRGSYEQYF
d_call: TRBD1; v_call: TRBV5-4; j_call: TRBJ2-1; cdr3_nt: TGTGCCAGCAGCCGGACAGGAAATGAGCAGTTCTTC; cdr3_aa: CASSRTGNEQFF
d_call: -; v_call: TRBV5-1; j_call: TRBJ1-3; cdr3_nt: TGCGCCAGCAGCCTTAGCGTGGATGGAAACACCATATATTTT; cdr3_aa: CASSLSVDGNTIYF
d_call: TRBD1; v_call: TRBV5-1; j_call: TRBJ2-7; cdr3_nt: TGCGCCAGCAGCTTGGTACTACCGGGACAGGACTACGAGCAGTACTTC; cdr3_aa: CASSLVLPGQDYEQYF
d_call: -; v_call: TRBV4-1; j_call: TRBJ2-7; cdr3_nt: TGCGCCAGCAGCCTATCCCCCGGAGACAGGAGCTCCTACGAGCAGTACTTC; cdr3_aa: CASSLSPGDRSSYEQYF
d_call: TRBD1; v_call: TRBV19; j_call: TRBJ1-2; cdr3_nt: TGTGCCAGTAGTATAGGGAACCGGACAGGGGGCAGCGACTATGGCTACACCTTC; cdr3_aa: CASSIGNRTGGSDYGYTF
d_call: -; v_call: TRBV5-1; j_call: TRBJ2-3; cdr3_nt: TGCGCCAGCAGCTTGTTGAGGTCCGAGATAAGCACAGATACGCAGTATTTT; cdr3_aa: CASSLLRSEISTDTQYF
d_call: -; v_call: TRBV18; j_call: TRBJ1-2; cdr3_nt: TGTGCCAGCTCACCACAGTTTGTAGAGGGACACGATAAAGACTATGGCTACACCTTC; cdr3_aa: CASSPQFVEGHDKDYGYTF
d_call: TRBD2; v_call: TRBV27; j_call: TRBJ2-5; cdr3_nt: TGTGCCAGCAGTTTATCTCTTCTAGCGGGGGCCCCTCAAGAGACCCAGTACTTC; cdr3_aa: CASSLSLLAGAPQETQYF
d_call: -; v_call: TRBV4-1; j_call: TRBJ1-2; cdr3_nt: TGCGCCAGCAGCCAACCAGAGGTCTATGGCTACACCTTC; cdr3_aa: CASSQPEVYGYTF
d_call: -; v_call: TRBV5-1; j_call: TRBJ1-2; cdr3_nt: TGCGCCAGCAGGACCTTCGGACACAGCTTCCTCTATGGCTACACCTTC; cdr3_aa: CASRTFGHSFLYGYTF
d_call: -; v_call: TRBV28; j_call: TRBJ1-2; cdr3_nt: TGTGCCAGCAGGTATAACTATGGCTACACCTTC; cdr3_aa: CASRYNYGYTF
d_call: TRBD1; v_call: TRBV5-5; j_call: TRBJ1-5; cdr3_nt: TGTGCCAGCAGCTGGACAGGGAATAGCAATCAGCCCCAGCATTTT; cdr3_aa: CASSWTGNSNQPQHF
d_call: -; v_call: TRBV5-4; j_call: TRBJ1-1; cdr3_nt: TGTGCCAGCAGCTTGGGGGTGAGGGGGTTGGACTCGAACACTGAAGCTTTCTTT; cdr3_aa: CASSLGVRGLDSNTEAFF
d_call: TRBD1; v_call: TRBV5-1; j_call: TRBJ1-3; cdr3_nt: TGCGCCAGCAGCTACCGGGACAGTTTATGGAGCTCTGGAAACACCATATATTTT; cdr3_aa: CASSYRDSLWSSGNTIYF
d_call: -; v_call: TRBV19; j_call: TRBJ2-3; cdr3_nt: TGTGCCAGTAAAGCGGCCACAGATACGCAGTATTTT; cdr3_aa: CASKAATDTQYF
d_call: -; v_call: TRBV11-2; j_call: TRBJ1-5; cdr3_nt: TGTGCCAGCAGTTCTAGAAGCAATCAGCCCCAGCATTTT; cdr3_aa: CASSSRSNQPQHF